This entry lists 5 T cell receptor beta chains sequenced from one sample in a study of shared clonotypes between healthy human individuals. Sequencing used immunoSEQ multiplex PCR; TCRdb keeps in-frame clones, though not all of them. The sample yields about half a million clones, around 85% seen once. The sample consisted of PBMCs. Receptors were obtained from a woman aged 40-49 years in good health. Some clones in this sample may be carry-over from other donors' samples.

The V and J genes are TRBV5-4 and TRBJ2-2, with TRBD2 matching over 9 bases. Germline values: CDR1 SGHNT, CDR2 YYREEE (reference sequence). Germline trimming cut 0 bases from V and 6 bases from J; bases unmatched to any gene: 3. This CDR3 is 15 amino acids long. In DNA form, the CDR3 reads TGTGCCAGCAGCTTGGGCGGGAGGGAGGCCGGGGAGCTGTTTTTT. Translated: CASSLGGREAGELFF.

In regard to this clone: One base separates it from a far larger clone, so it is likely a read error. This CDR3 is also generated by other DNA sequences in the sample. The J gene is TRBJ2-7, the V gene TRBV28, with 7 bases that match TRBD2. This CDR3 comprises 15 residues. Trimming took 6 bases from V and 0 from J; bases not matched to a gene: 8. Germline values: CDR1 MDHEN, CDR2 SYDVKM. The chain's CDR3 is CASSGLGWVSYEQYF. In DNA, the CDR3 is TGTGCCAGCAGCGGACTAGGATGGGTCTCCTACGAGCAGTACTTC.

This chain uses TRBV7-8 with TRBJ2-2; possibly TRBD2 for D (5 bases). Germline CDR1 is SGHVS and CDR2 is FQNEAQ. Trimming removed 5 bases at V and 2 bases at J, with 12 bases between. The CDR3 is made up of 15 amino acids. The CDR3 spells CASSADGLNTGELFF. The CDR3 nucleotides read TGTGCCAGCAGCGCCGACGGACTTAACACCGGGGAGCTGTTTTTT.

The V gene is TRBV5-4, the J gene TRBJ2-1; 7 bases fit TRBD1. Trimming cost V 4 bases and J 8 bases; bases outside gene matches: 15. Germline values: CDR1 SGHNT, CDR2 YYREEE (reference sequence). CDR3 size: 16 residues. The DNA for the CDR3 is TGTGCCAGCAGCGGGGGTCGAGGGGGCGGAGGCGATGAGCAGTTCTTC. Protein product: CASSGGRGGGGDEQFF.

In its sample, this clone was seen a few times. A far larger clone lies a single base away; this is likely a read error. V gene TRBV25-1 combines with J gene TRBJ2-7; TRBD2 matches 10 bases. The CDR3 has 16 amino acids. The trim removed 5 bases at V and 6 bases at J, leaving 13 bases unmatched. Germline V gives CDR1 MGHDK, CDR2 SYGVNS. The CDR3 is CASSPSGSLSRGEQYF. The CDR3 nucleotides read TGTGCCAGCAGTCCTAGCGGGAGCCTATCACGGGGCGAGCAGTACTTC.